This T cell receptor (beta chain) was captured in a study of cytomegalovirus exposure and HLA in healthy donors. Germline CDR1 and CDR2: SGHDN and FVKESK. V lost 2 bases, J lost 1 base, and 3 bases stayed unmatched. This CDR3 has 15 amino acids. Broader study findings: Prior analysis indicated that the majority of TCR beta V segments exhibited productivity approximately 87% or approximately 30% of the time.

Points on this clone: Its target is unknown.

PCR used 60 Vbeta primers and 13 Jbeta primers. Clones were read by immunoSEQ multiplex PCR, and TCRdb kept only the in-frame ones, dropping some. The profile covers fewer than 150,000 clones, with 60% to 85% appearing a single time and about 6.8% taken by the ten largest. Sequenced material: PBMCs. This chain uses TRBV14 with TRBJ1-1, with 8 bases matching TRBD1. The sequence came from a man aged 35 to 55 in good health and CMV-seropositive. CDR3 sequence (DNA): TGTGCCAGCAGCCAAAGGACAGGGACGAACACTGAAGCTTTCTTT. Protein: CASSQRTGTNTEAFF.